A selection of T cell receptor beta chains follows, all from one sample in a study of CD8 T cells in Susac syndrome. TCRdb re-analysed the immunoSEQ multiplex PCR reads in MiXCR, keeping a single row per CDR3 protein. The sample has roughly 75,000 distinct CDR3 sequences, roughly 93% seen once; the top ten hold roughly 0.16%. The specimen was CD4+ T cells from PBMCs. The receptors originated from a human donor with Susac syndrome. The CDR3 runs from the conserved cysteine through the conserved F or W. Fields, in order: CDR3 length, J gene, V gene, CDR3 protein.

11 | TRBJ1-2 | TRBV20-1 | CSAGTGYGYTF
13 | TRBJ2-7 | TRBV3-1 | CASSQGGVDEQYF
17 | TRBJ2-7 | TRBV14 | CASSQDPRQGATYEQYF
18 | TRBJ1-4 | TRBV5-1 | CASSSTPEGRGLPEKLFF
14 | TRBJ2-7 | TRBV6-2/TRBV6-3 | CASRPTGTTHEQYF
12 | TRBJ2-4 | TRBV6-2/TRBV6-3 | CASSTQRDIQYF
16 | TRBJ1-5 | TRBV28 | CASSSPWPGGNQPQHF
13 | TRBJ2-4 | TRBV6-5 | CASSRTGGNIQYF
15 | TRBJ2-3 | TRBV10-3 | CAISESPARTDTQYF
14 | TRBJ1-1 | TRBV27 | CASSSPDRYTEAFF
13 | TRBJ1-6 | TRBV6-5 | CASFARANSPLHF
12 | TRBJ1-2 | TRBV6-1 | CASSSPGRGYTF
17 | TRBJ2-5 | TRBV19 | CASSTSGQGAQGWAQYF
14 | TRBJ2-7 | TRBV7-2 | CASSKTGNGYEQYF
14 | TRBJ1-6 | TRBV3-1 | CASSQRPTNSPLHF
18 | TRBJ2-6 | TRBV7-3 | CASSVGPLVSSGANVLTF
14 | TRBJ2-3 | TRBV24-1 | CATAGTTPRNTQYF
13 | TRBJ1-2 | TRBV7-2 | CASSPDQYYGYTF
14 | TRBJ1-5 | TRBV28 | CASSRGGGNQPQHF
16 | TRBJ2-5 | TRBV5-1 | CASSLALAGPQETQYF
14 | TRBJ2-3 | TRBV29-1 | CSVGGAPSTDTQYF
13 | TRBJ1-2 | TRBV2 | CASSEDRPYGYTF
14 | TRBJ1-2 | TRBV30 | CAWSNRGEDYGYTF
14 | TRBJ2-4 | TRBV28 | CASNIAGAGNIQYF
15 | TRBJ2-3 | TRBV21-1 | CASSKDRDGTDTQYF
21 | TRBJ2-4 | TRBV6-2/TRBV6-3 | CASSQPGGWTGGPMGKNIQYF
18 | TRBJ1-6 | TRBV5-1 | CASSNRDRGSVYNSPLHF
15 | TRBJ2-7 | TRBV6-2/TRBV6-3 | CASRGLAGVLDEQYF
17 | TRBJ2-3 | TRBV27 | CASSPRDYRPLTDTQYF
12 | TRBJ2-7 | TRBV9 | CASSPAGRGLYF
16 | TRBJ1-2 | TRBV28 | CASSLSDRLWGYGYTF
15 | TRBJ2-5 | TRBV7-3 | CASSRGLAGDETQYF
15 | TRBJ1-1 | TRBV6-2/TRBV6-3 | CASVEGPQVDTEAFF
15 | TRBJ1-6 | TRBV7-2 | CASSFFTGLSSPLHF
15 | TRBJ1-2 | TRBV3-1 | CASSQDSTSNYGYTF